The next 29 T cell receptor beta chains were all read from a single sample in a study of T cell responses to AZD1222 COVID-19 vaccine. Profiled with immunoSEQ multiplex PCR; TCRdb holds only in-frame clones, not every one. Of approximately 150,000 clones in the sample, roughly nine tenths were seen once. The sample in question was peripheral blood, obtained 28 days after the second AZD1222 dose. The receptors here all came from an adult who received the AZD1222 COVID-19 vaccine.

The V gene is TRBV7-9, the J gene TRBJ1-2; possible D gene TRBD1, 5 bases. The germline CDR1 and CDR2 sequences are SEHNR and FQNEAQ (reference sequence). CDR3 length: 13 residues. With 2 bases removed from V and 5 bases from J, the gap between germline ends came to 9 bases. CDR3 nucleotide sequence: TGTGCCAGCAGCTTATCCGGGGCTTATGGCTACACCTTC. This translates into CASSLSGAYGYTF.

The chain carries TRBV10-3 and TRBJ2-2, with 7 bases fitting TRBD1. The CDR3 has 15 amino acids. V was pared by 5 bases and J by 4 bases, with 7 bases of the junction left unmatched. Germline CDR1 and CDR2: ENHRY and SYGVKD. CDR3 sequence reads: CAISPLNRGTGELFF. CDR3 DNA sequence: TGTGCCATCAGTCCCCTAAACAGGGGCACCGGGGAGCTGTTTTTT.

This chain joins TRBV11-3 and TRBJ1-1; D is possibly TRBD1 (5 bases). Looked up from germline, CDR1 is SGHNT and CDR2 is YENEEA. V gave up 1 base and J gave up 3 bases, with 12 bases separating them. There are 15 residues in the CDR3. In DNA, the CDR3 is TGTGCCAGCAGCTTAGCGGGGGGGTCGGACACTGAAGCTTTCTTT. The encoded protein is CASSLAGGSDTEAFF.

The chain joins TRBV5-4 to TRBJ1-2; D unclear. V was clipped by 4 bases and J by 5 bases, with 18 bases between them. This CDR3 has 15 residues. Germline CDR1 SGHNT, CDR2 YYREEE (reference sequence). The chain's CDR3 is CASSPSLGFRYGYTF. The CDR3 DNA follows: TGTGCCAGCAGCCCCTCTTTAGGTTTTCGTTATGGCTACACCTTC.

The chain carries TRBV11-2 and TRBJ2-7; D might be TRBD1 (6 bases). The CDR3 covers 13 residues. Trimming stripped 5 bases from V and 3 bases from J, with 11 bases between. CDR1 SGHAT and CDR2 FQNNGV come from the germline V gene. The CDR3 coding sequence is TGTGCCAGCAGCCTCAGGGGTCTCTACGAGCAGTACTTC. It specifies CASSLRGLYEQYF.

The V call is TRBV5-1, the J call TRBJ1-1; D ambiguous. Germline values: CDR1 SGHRS, CDR2 YFSETQ. The CDR3 has 16 amino acids. V was clipped by 0 bases and J by 5 bases, with 17 bases between them. For the CDR3, the DNA is TGCGCCAGCAGCTTGGTAGGTGGCATATCGAGGACTGAAGCTTTCTTT. It specifies CASSLVGGISRTEAFF.

The chain employs TRBV11-2 and TRBJ1-2; TRBD1 matches 7 bases. The CDR3 loop spans 19 amino acids. V lost 2 bases to trimming and J lost 4 bases; unmatched junction nucleotides: 19. The germline CDR1 and CDR2 sequences are SGHAT and FQNNGV. The chain's CDR3 is CASSLFPKESTGALYGYTF. CDR3 DNA sequence: TGTGCCAGCAGCTTATTTCCCAAGGAATCCACAGGGGCCCTCTATGGCTACACCTTC.

The chain carries TRBV19 and TRBJ2-7; a possible D gene is TRBD1 (5 bases). The CDR3 totals 14 residues. Germline lookup yields CDR1 LNHDA and CDR2 SQIVND (reference sequence). Trimming removed 2 bases from V and 2 bases from J, with 10 bases in between. CDR3 sequence reads: CASSIRGGTYEQYF. The CDR3 bases are TGTGCCAGTAGTATAAGGGGTGGGACCTACGAGCAGTACTTC.

Points on this clone: One end of the junction fails to match germline, which may point to a read error. The chain couples TRBV27 to TRBJ1-6; a weak D match, TRBD1 (5 bases). The CDR3 is made up of 15 amino acids. CDR1 is MNHEY and CDR2 is SMNVEV in the germline V gene (reference sequence). CDR3 region: CASRYGASHNSPLHF. The CDR3 DNA sequence: TGTGCCAGCAGATACGGGGCCTCCCATAATTCACCCCTCCACTTT.

V and J are TRBV15 and TRBJ1-2; D ambiguous. V was pared by 4 bases and J by 2 bases, with 11 bases between. The CDR3 covers 14 residues. Germline V gene lookup returns CDR1 LNHNV and CDR2 YYDKDF (reference sequence). The CDR3 loop reads CATSTIERNYGYTF. In DNA form, the CDR3 reads TGTGCCACCAGCACCATCGAACGGAACTATGGCTACACCTTC.

This clone was recorded a few times. The chain combines TRBV3-1 (or the pseudogene TRBV3-2) with TRBJ1-4; TRBD1 might be the D (6 bases). Germline V gives CDR1 LGHDT, CDR2 YNNKEL (reference sequence). CDR3 size: 16 residues. V gave up 1 base and J gave up 9 bases, with 18 bases separating them. The CDR3 region has the DNA TGTGCCAGCAGCCAAGCGGGGCGGGGGCCCGAGAAAAAACTGTTTTTT. Encoded protein: CASSQAGRGPEKKLFF.

This clone has only one observation. The gene calls are TRBV5-4 and TRBJ2-1, with D perhaps matching TRBD2 (6 bases). Germline values: CDR1 SGHNT, CDR2 YYREEE (reference sequence). Trimming took 2 bases from V and 0 from J, leaving 9 bases between them. The CDR3 covers 15 residues. The CDR3 DNA follows: TGTGCCAGCAGCTTATCGGGGGACTCCTACAATGAGCAGTTCTTC. Protein sequence: CASSLSGDSYNEQFF. Looking up the rest from reference TRBV5-4 and TRBJ2-1 gives the full variable domain: ETGVTQSPTHLIKTRGQQVTLRCSSQSGHNTVSWYQQALGQGPQFIFQYYREEENGRGNFPPRFSGLQFPNYSSELNVNALELDDSALYLCASSLSGDSYNEQFFGPGTRLTVL.

The chain employs TRBV6-1 and TRBJ2-2, with D unresolved. CDR3 size: 14 residues. Germline lookup yields CDR1 MNHNS and CDR2 SASEGT. Trimming removed 1 base at V and 7 bases at J, with 10 bases between. CDR3: CASSEEGWFGELFF. As DNA, the CDR3 is TGTGCCAGCAGTGAAGAGGGTTGGTTCGGGGAGCTGTTTTTT.

The chain recombines TRBV7-9 with TRBJ1-5; D is unresolved. Germline V gene lookup returns CDR1 SEHNR and CDR2 FQNEAQ (reference sequence). CDR3 size: 12 residues. Trimming removed 1 base at V and 11 bases at J, with 9 bases between. As DNA, the CDR3 is TGTGCCAGCAGCTTAGGGCTTCGGGCCCAGCATTTT. As protein: CASSLGLRAQHF.

The chain couples TRBV6-6 to TRBJ1-6; TRBD1 might be the D (6 bases). Trimming stripped 2 bases from V and 6 bases from J, with 11 bases between. This CDR3 region has 15 residues. The germline CDR1 and CDR2 sequences are MNHNY and SVGAGI (reference sequence). The CDR3 region has the DNA TGTGCCAGCAGTTACGGTCGGGGGCCTAATTCACCCCTCCACTTT. The encoded protein is CASSYGRGPNSPLHF.

The chain links TRBV19 to TRBJ1-2; 9 nucleotides match TRBD1. This CDR3 has 15 amino acids. In germline, CDR1 is LNHDA, CDR2 SQIVND (reference sequence). The ends lost 5 bases at V and 8 bases at J; junction bases unmatched: 12. CDR3 amino acids: CASSGPGTGKRGYTF. CDR3 DNA sequence: TGTGCCAGTAGTGGACCCGGGACAGGGAAGAGGGGCTACACCTTC.

The chain is built from TRBV10-2 and TRBJ1-6; 7 bases line up with TRBD1. Germline V gives CDR1 WSHSY, CDR2 SAAADI. This CDR3 region has 18 residues. Unmatched junction bases numbered 8, after V lost 3 bases and J lost 0 bases. CDR3 sequence reads: CASSDPGQLSSYNSPLHF. CDR3 sequence (DNA): TGCGCCAGCAGTGACCCGGGACAGCTTAGCTCCTATAATTCACCCCTCCACTTT.

This chain joins TRBV6-1 and TRBJ1-1, with a weak D call TRBD1 (5 bases). The germline V and J ends were trimmed by 1 base and 1 base, with 7 bases remaining between them. Germline V gene lookup returns CDR1 MNHNS and CDR2 SASEGT. The CDR3 consists of 14 residues. CDR3 protein: CASSEGGENTEAFF. CDR3 nucleotides: TGTGCCAGCAGTGAAGGGGGGGAGAACACTGAAGCTTTCTTT.

This rearrangement joins TRBV30 to TRBJ1-5; D not resolved. Germline CDR1 and CDR2: GTSNPN and SVGIG (reference sequence). There are 13 residues in the CDR3. The germline V and J ends were trimmed by 0 bases and 4 bases, with 7 bases remaining between them. This chain's CDR3 is CAWSVDTNQPQHF. CDR3 nucleotide sequence: TGTGCCTGGAGTGTAGACACAAATCAGCCCCAGCATTTT.

The CDR3 nucleotides are TGTGCCACCGCACAGTACAATGAGCAGTTCTTC. Protein sequence: CATAQYNEQFF. The V and J genes are TRBV19 and TRBJ2-1; D not certain. This CDR3 has 11 amino acids. Germline CDR1 and CDR2: LNHDA and SQIVND (reference sequence). The V and J ends lost 10 bases and 4 bases respectively, with 8 bases between them.

This chain uses TRBV5-4 with TRBJ1-3; D gene ambiguous. Trimming removed 2 bases from V and 4 bases from J, with 7 bases in between. Germline lookup yields CDR1 SGHNT and CDR2 YYREEE (reference sequence). This CDR3 comprises 13 residues. The CDR3 bases are TGTGCCAGCAGCTTCTCTCCCGGAAACACCATATATTTT. Amino acid sequence: CASSFSPGNTIYF.

In regard to this clone: Other DNA sequences from this sample encode an identical CDR3 as well. The chain joins TRBV7-2 to TRBJ1-5; D unclear. V lost 3 bases and J 4 bases, leaving 7 bases between the germline ends. Germline-derived CDR1 and CDR2 are SGHTA and FQGNSA. There are 13 residues in the CDR3. The CDR3 is CASSLDGNQPQHF. DNA of the CDR3: TGTGCCAGCAGCTTGGACGGAAATCAGCCCCAGCATTTT.

A note on this clone: The sample carries other DNA sequences with the same CDR3. This chain connects TRBV7-9 to TRBJ1-5; D is perhaps TRBD1 (6 bases). V was trimmed by 5 bases and J by 5 bases, leaving 10 bases between them. The germline V gene encodes CDR1 SEHNR and CDR2 FQNEAQ (reference sequence). CDR3 size: 13 residues. The CDR3 sequence: CASSLQGDQPQHF. The DNA for the CDR3 is TGTGCCAGCAGCCTACAGGGAGATCAGCCCCAGCATTTT.

The V and J genes are TRBV10-3 and TRBJ1-1; 7 bases line up with TRBD1. J was trimmed by 0 bases and V by 4 bases; bases with no gene match: 5. The CDR3 has 15 residues. Germline V lookup: CDR1 ENHRY, CDR2 SYGVKD. The CDR3, as DNA: TGTGCCATCAGTGGCACAGGGGCCCTGAACACTGAAGCTTTCTTT. Translation gives CAISGTGALNTEAFF.

This clone was counted between two and nine times. The rearrangement joins TRBV18 to TRBJ1-1; TRBD1 is a possible D gene (5 bases). Germline loops: CDR1 KGHSH, CDR2 LQKENI. The CDR3 spans 14 residues. Deletions cut 5 bases from V and 5 bases from J, with 15 bases between. CDR3 residues: CASSSSRVETEAFF. In DNA form, the CDR3 reads TGTGCCAGCTCATCAAGCAGGGTCGAGACTGAAGCTTTCTTT.

V usage is TRBV5-1 and J usage is TRBJ2-3; no definite D call. This CDR3 contains 13 residues. V lost 1 base to trimming and J lost 0 bases, with 3 bases between them. CDR1 and CDR2 from the germline V gene are SGHRS and YFSETQ. This chain's CDR3 is CASSLISTDTQYF. The CDR3 DNA reads TGCGCCAGCAGCTTGATAAGCACAGATACGCAGTATTTT.

The V gene is TRBV6-5, the J gene TRBJ1-3, with D uncertain. The CDR3 runs 13 residues. CDR1 is MNHEY, CDR2 SVGAGI, per germline. Trimming took off 8 bases at V and 0 bases at J, with 8 bases between the two ends. In DNA, the CDR3 is TGTGCCAGCGAGGTGCTCTCTGGAAACACCATATATTTT. It yields the protein CASEVLSGNTIYF.

The gene calls are TRBV11-1 and TRBJ1-2, with no clear D. The CDR3 spans 14 residues. V shed 6 bases and J shed 2 bases, with 13 bases lying between them. Looked up from germline, CDR1 is SGHAT and CDR2 is FQDESV (reference sequence). CDR3 amino acids: CASRGAGSNYGYTF. CDR3 nucleotides: TGTGCCAGCAGGGGAGCGGGGTCGAACTATGGCTACACCTTC.

This clone was seen a handful of times. The chain joins TRBV6-5 to TRBJ2-7; 10 nucleotides align to TRBD1. J lost 5 bases, V lost 7 bases, and 8 bases had no gene match. CDR1 and CDR2 (germline): MNHEY, SVGAGI. The CDR3 sequence is 14 residues long. The CDR3: CASTPGTGVHEQYF. Written as DNA, the CDR3 is TGTGCCAGCACCCCCGGGACAGGGGTCCACGAGCAGTACTTC.